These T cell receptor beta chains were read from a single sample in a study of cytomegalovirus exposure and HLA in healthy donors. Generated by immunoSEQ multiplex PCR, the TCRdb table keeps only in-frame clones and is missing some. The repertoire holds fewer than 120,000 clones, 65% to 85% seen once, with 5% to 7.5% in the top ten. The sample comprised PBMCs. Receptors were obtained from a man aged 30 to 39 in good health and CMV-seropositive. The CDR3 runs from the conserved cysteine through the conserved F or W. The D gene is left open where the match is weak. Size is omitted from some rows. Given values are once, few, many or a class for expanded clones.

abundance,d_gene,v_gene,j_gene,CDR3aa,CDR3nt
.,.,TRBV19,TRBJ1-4,CASKPTNEKLFF,TGTGCCAGCAAGCCCACTAATGAAAAACTGTTTTTT
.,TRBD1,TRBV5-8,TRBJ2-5,CASSLGQQGVHIQETQYF,TGTGCCAGCAGCTTGGGGCAACAGGGGGTTCATATCCAGGAGACCCAGTACTTC
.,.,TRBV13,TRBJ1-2,CASSLNLINTYGYTF,TGTGCCAGCAGCTTAAATCTGATAAATACATATGGCTACACCTTC
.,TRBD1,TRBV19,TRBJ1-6,CASSNPGQGNSPLHF,TGTGCCAGTAGTAATCCGGGACAGGGTAATTCACCCCTCCACTTT
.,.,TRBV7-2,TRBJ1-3,CASSLVLWGAGNTIYF,TGTGCCAGCAGCTTAGTTCTCTGGGGGGCTGGAAACACCATATATTTT
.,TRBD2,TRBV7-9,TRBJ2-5,CASSLRPGGETQYF,TGTGCCAGCAGCTTACGTCCGGGAGGGGAGACCCAGTACTTC
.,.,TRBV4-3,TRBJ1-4,CASSQVERGGGEKLFF,TGCGCCAGCAGCCAAGTCGAACGGGGAGGGGGTGAAAAACTGTTTTTT
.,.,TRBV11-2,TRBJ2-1,CASSRFGGRAEQFF,TGTGCCAGCAGCCGGTTCGGGGGGCGGGCTGAGCAGTTCTTC
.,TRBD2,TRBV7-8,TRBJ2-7,CASSFPVSGGTPYEQYF,TGTGCCAGCAGCTTCCCCGTAAGCGGGGGAACTCCCTACGAGCAGTACTTC
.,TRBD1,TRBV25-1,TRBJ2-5,CASSVGRGWETQYF,TGTGCCAGCAGTGTTGGCAGGGGGTGGGAGACCCAGTACTTC
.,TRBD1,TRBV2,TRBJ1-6,CASSEGDSGSPLHF,TGTGCCAGCAGTGAGGGGGACAGTGGATCACCCCTCCACTTT
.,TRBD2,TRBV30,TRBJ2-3,CAWSPGLAGALDTQYF,TGTGCCTGGAGCCCGGGACTAGCGGGGGCCTTAGATACGCAGTATTTT
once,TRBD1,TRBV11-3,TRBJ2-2,CASSLDRLRFGDRTQGELFF,TGTGCCAGCAGCTTAGATCGGTTGAGGTTTGGGGACAGGACGCAGGGGGAGCTGTTTTTT
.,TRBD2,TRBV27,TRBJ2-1,CASNTLFSGSGVVEQFF,TGTGCCAGCAATACCCTCTTTAGTGGTAGCGGGGTTGTTGAGCAGTTCTTC
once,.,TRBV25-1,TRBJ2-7,CASSELRSSYEQYF,TGTGCCAGCAGTGAATTAAGGAGCTCCTACGAGCAGTACTTC
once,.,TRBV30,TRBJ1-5,CAWSASDAQRRGYQPQHF,TGTGCCTGGAGCGCCTCGGACGCTCAAAGAAGGGGGTATCAGCCCCAGCATTTT
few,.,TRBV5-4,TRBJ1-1,CASSQGKYTGPNTEAFF,TGTGCCAGCAGCCAGGGCAAATATACAGGGCCGAACACTGAAGCTTTCTTT
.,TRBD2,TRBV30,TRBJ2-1,CAWSPGGGLEQFF,TGTGCCTGGAGTCCCGGGGGGGGCTTGGAGCAGTTCTTC
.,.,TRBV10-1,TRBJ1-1,CASSDLLSPRGRMNTEAFF,TGCGCCAGCAGTGACCTACTTAGCCCCAGGGGAAGAATGAACACTGAAGCTTTCTTT
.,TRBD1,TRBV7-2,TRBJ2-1,CASRLTPGQGYEQFF,TGTGCCAGCAGGCTAACTCCGGGACAGGGGTATGAGCAGTTCTTC
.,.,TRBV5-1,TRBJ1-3,CASSPGGGNTIYF,TGCGCCAGCAGCCCGGGGGGTGGAAACACCATATATTTT
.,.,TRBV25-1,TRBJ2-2,CASSEYPGNTGELFF,TGTGCCAGCAGTGAATACCCGGGGAACACCGGGGAGCTGTTTTTT
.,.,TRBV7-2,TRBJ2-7,CASSPGVVSYEQYF,TGTGCCAGCAGCCCAGGGGTTGTATCCTACGAGCAGTACTTC
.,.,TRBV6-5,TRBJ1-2,CASSSRGTNGYTF,TGTGCCAGCAGTTCTCGGGGAACGAATGGCTACACCTTC
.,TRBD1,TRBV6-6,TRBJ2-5,CASSHISRQGQTQYF,TGTGCCAGCAGTCACATAAGCCGACAGGGTCAGACCCAGTACTTC
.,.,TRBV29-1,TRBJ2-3,CSVSADTQYF,TGCAGCGTGTCTGCAGATACGCAGTATTTT
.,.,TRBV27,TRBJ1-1,CASSRTGTTEAFF,TGTGCCAGCAGCAGGACGGGAACGACTGAAGCTTTCTTT
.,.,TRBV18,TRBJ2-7,CASSQGARAAEQYF,TGTGCCAGCTCACAAGGTGCTCGAGCGGCCGAGCAGTACTTC
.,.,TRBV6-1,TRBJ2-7,CASIRAGTYEQYF,TGTGCCAGCATAAGGGCAGGGACCTACGAGCAGTACTTC
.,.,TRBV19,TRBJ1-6,CASGTTGVTPLHF,TGTGCCAGTGGCACAACGGGGGTAACACCCCTCCACTTT
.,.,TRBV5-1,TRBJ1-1,CASSHRPFGGKRNTEAFF,TGCGCCAGCAGCCACCGGCCTTTTGGGGGGAAAAGGAACACTGAAGCTTTCTTT
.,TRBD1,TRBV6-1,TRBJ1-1,CASSEIVGQGNTEAFF,TGTGCCAGCAGCGAAATCGTGGGACAGGGGAACACTGAAGCTTTCTTT
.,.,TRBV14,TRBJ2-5,CASSQELSLLGTQYF,TGTGCCAGCAGCCAAGAACTAAGCCTCTTGGGGACCCAGTACTTC
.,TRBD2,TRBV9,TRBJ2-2,CASSVLTSGVTGELFF,TGTGCCAGCAGCGTCCTGACTAGCGGTGTCACCGGGGAGCTGTTTTTT
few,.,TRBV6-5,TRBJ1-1,CASSQDTMNTEAFF,TGTGCCAGCAGTCAGGACACCATGAACACTGAAGCTTTCTTT
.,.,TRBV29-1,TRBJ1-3,CSVDFGGSGNTIYF,TGCAGCGTTGATTTCGGAGGATCAGGAAACACCATATATTTT
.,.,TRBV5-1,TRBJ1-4,CASSTRDPNEKLFF,TGCGCCAGCAGCACCCGGGATCCCAATGAAAAACTGTTTTTT
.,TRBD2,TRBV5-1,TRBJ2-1,CASSPRTSGGKTYNEQFF,TGCGCCAGCAGCCCCAGGACTAGCGGGGGCAAAACCTACAATGAGCAGTTCTTC
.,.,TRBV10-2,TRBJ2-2,CASKAGSNTGELFF,TGCGCCAGCAAAGCAGGGTCGAACACCGGGGAGCTGTTTTTT
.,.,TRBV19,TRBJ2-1,CASSLGGGPSYNEQFF,TGTGCCAGTAGTCTAGGAGGGGGACCTTCCTACAATGAGCAGTTCTTC
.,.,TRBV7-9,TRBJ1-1,CASSLALEVNTEAFF,TGTGCCAGCAGCTTAGCGCTCGAGGTAAACACTGAAGCTTTCTTT
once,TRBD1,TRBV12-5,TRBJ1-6,CASGPDRGNSPLHF,TGTGCTAGTGGCCCGGACAGGGGTAATTCACCCCTCCACTTT
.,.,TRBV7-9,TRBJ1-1,CSSSPDKLPEAFF,TGTTCCAGCAGCCCTGACAAGCTCCCTGAAGCTTTCTTT
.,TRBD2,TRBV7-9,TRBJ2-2,CASSRQTSGGVSGELFF,TGTGCCAGCAGCCGACAGACTAGCGGTGGGGTATCCGGGGAGCTGTTTTTT
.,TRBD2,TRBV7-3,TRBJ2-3,CASSLGVGTSGDTQYF,TGTGCCAGCAGCTTAGGCGTCGGGACTAGCGGGGATACGCAGTATTTT
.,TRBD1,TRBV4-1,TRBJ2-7,CASSQENLRGLSEQYF,TGCGCCAGCAGCCAAGAGAATCTGAGGGGGCTCTCCGAGCAGTACTTC
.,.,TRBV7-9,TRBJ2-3,CASSSEGGDTQYF,TGTGCCAGCAGCTCCGAGGGCGGGGATACGCAGTATTTT
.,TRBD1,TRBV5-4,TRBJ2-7,CASSSKQGAEEQYF,TGTGCCAGCAGCTCGAAACAGGGGGCGGAAGAGCAGTACTTC
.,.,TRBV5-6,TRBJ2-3,CASSPLGRSGTDTQYF,TGTGCCAGCAGCCCACTAGGGCGGTCGGGCACAGATACGCAGTATTTT
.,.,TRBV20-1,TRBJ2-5,CSGPETQYF,TGCAGTGGTCCGGAGACCCAGTACTTC
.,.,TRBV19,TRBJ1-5,CASSMQGTTWSNQPQHF,TGTGCCAGTAGTATGCAGGGAACGACGTGGTCAAATCAGCCCCAGCATTTT
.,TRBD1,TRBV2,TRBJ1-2,CASSNPRGHEGYTF,TGTGCCAGCAGTAATCCAAGGGGGCACGAGGGCTACACCTTC
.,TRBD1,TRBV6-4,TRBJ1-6,CASSRQGGPLHF,TGTGCCAGCAGCCGACAGGGCGGGCCCCTCCACTTT